This T cell receptor beta chain was profiled in a study of T-cell memory formation after mild COVID-19. This clonotype has a handful of counts. Its matching antigen is unknown. Study outcomes and limitations: Nothing confirmed that second-wave clones peaking on day 37 were specific for SARS-CoV-2.

TCR alpha and TCR beta cDNA libraries with sample barcodes and UMIs came from 5'RACE using constant-segment primers. MiXCR was run by TCRdb on the 5' RACE reads, yielding one entry per CDR3 protein. The data show 250,000 to 350,000 distinct CDR3 sequences, with 15% to 20% seen just once and roughly 21% held by the top ten. The V end was cut by 4 bases, the J end by 1 base, with 14 bases between. There are 16 residues in the CDR3. Germline V lookup: CDR1 SGHRS, CDR2 YFSETQ. The clonotype was recovered from a man aged 18 to 29 who had mild COVID-19 (a few samples of this study predate the infection). Cell type and time point are not known. Sequencing used PBMCs or a T cell subset sorted from them (not recorded which). This rearrangement joins TRBV5-1 to TRBJ2-2; D gene uncertain. In DNA form, the CDR3 reads TGCGCCAGCAGCCCCGAGTGGGCTTTGAACACCGGGGAGCTGTTTTTT. Residues: CASSPEWALNTGELFF.